These 10 T cell receptor beta chains were all obtained from the same sample, sequenced in a study of OX40 agonist ivuxolimab in advanced cancers. Assay: immunoSEQ multiplex PCR; the TCRdb copy retains only in-frame clones and omits some. The sample holds just under 65,000 clones, more than 80% seen once. The specimen comprised CD4+ or CD8+ T cells sorted from blood, sampled in a trial of the OX40 agonist ivuxolimab. The source is an adult with an advanced solid tumor such as melanoma, head and neck, liver or kidney cancer.

This clone was seen once. The V call is TRBV27, the J call TRBJ1-6; D is unresolved. The CDR3 extends over 16 amino acids. Germline V gene sequence: CDR1 MNHEY, CDR2 SMNVEV (reference sequence). The V and J ends lost 6 bases and 0 bases respectively, with 12 bases between them. As DNA, the CDR3 is TGTGCCAGCAGCATGACGGGAAACTCCTATAATTCACCCCTCCACTTT. This encodes CASSMTGNSYNSPLHF.

This clone was recorded only once. This rearrangement joins TRBV6-1 to TRBJ2-3, with a possible D match to TRBD2 (5 bases). Germline lookup yields CDR1 MNHNS and CDR2 SASEGT. V lost 1 base and J lost 0, with 11 bases in between. The CDR3 has 16 amino acids. CDR3 in amino acids: CASSEGVARSTDTQYF. As DNA, the CDR3 is TGTGCCAGCAGTGAAGGGGTAGCGCGTAGCACAGATACGCAGTATTTT.

This clone was counted once. V gene TRBV6-6 combines with J gene TRBJ2-3; the D is unclear. The CDR3 extends over 11 amino acids. Trimming took 5 bases from V and 4 from J, leaving 4 bases between them. In germline, CDR1 is MNHNY, CDR2 SVGAGI (reference sequence). In DNA form, the CDR3 reads TGTGCCAGCAGTCCTTCAGATACGCAGTATTTT. As protein: CASSPSDTQYF.

The CDR3 DNA reads as TGTGCCAGCAGCACCTTCGGGGGGACCGGGGAGCTGTTTTTT. Its protein product is CASSTFGGTGELFF. The chain employs TRBV9 and TRBJ2-2; 7 positions agree with TRBD2. V lost 4 bases to trimming and J lost 5 bases; unmatched junction nucleotides: 5. CDR1 and CDR2 (germline): SGDLS, YYNGEE. The CDR3 has 14 residues.

This clone was detected only once. V is TRBV14 and J is TRBJ2-5; D is tentatively TRBD1 or TRBD2 (5 bases each). The CDR3 is made up of 14 amino acids. The V end was cut by 4 bases, the J end by 5 bases, with 14 bases between. Germline V lookup: CDR1 SGHDN, CDR2 FVKESK. In nucleotides, the CDR3 is TGTGCCAGCAGCCCTGGGGCCTCGGGGGAGACCCAGTACTTC. The encoded protein is CASSPGASGETQYF.

The chain has TRBV6-1 and TRBJ1-2, with 7 bases lining up with TRBD1. CDR1 MNHNS and CDR2 SASEGT come from the germline V gene. The CDR3 runs 13 residues. J lost 4 bases, V lost 10 bases, and 9 bases had no gene match. The CDR3 loop is CATRTGSTYGYTF. The CDR3 coding sequence is TGTGCCACCAGGACAGGATCAACCTATGGCTACACCTTC.

The V gene is TRBV5-1, the J gene TRBJ1-3; 7 nucleotides align to TRBD1. The J segment lost 2 bases and the V segment lost 0 bases, leaving 2 bases of the junction unmatched. The germline CDR1 and CDR2 sequences are SGHRS and YFSETQ. The CDR3 sequence is 15 residues long. As DNA, the CDR3 is TGCGCCAGCAGCTTGGCGACAGGGACTGGAAACACCATATATTTT. Translating gives CASSLATGTGNTIYF.

Comment on this clone: The identical CDR3 is also encoded by other nucleotide sequences in the sample. This rearrangement joins TRBV5-1 to TRBJ2-3; D unclear. Trimming removed 0 bases from V and 4 bases from J, with 6 bases in between. This CDR3 contains 13 residues. Germline values: CDR1 SGHRS, CDR2 YFSETQ. The DNA for the CDR3 is TGCGCCAGCAGCTTGGGAGGACCAGATACGCAGTATTTT. Translated, it gives CASSLGGPDTQYF.

The J gene is TRBJ2-2, the V gene TRBV10-3; 10 bases match TRBD2. The CDR3 has 16 amino acids. V gave up 7 bases and J gave up 5 bases; unmatched junction bases: 10. Per germline, CDR1 ENHRY and CDR2 SYGVKD. The CDR3 reads CAIKESGRALTGELFF. The DNA of the CDR3 is TGTGCCATCAAGGAAAGCGGGAGGGCCCTAACCGGGGAGCTGTTTTTT.

This clone has a handful of counts. The rearrangement links TRBV30 to TRBJ1-1; 7 nucleotides match TRBD1. Trimming cost V 2 bases and J 1 base; bases outside gene matches: 7. In germline, CDR1 is GTSNPN, CDR2 SVGIG (reference sequence). CDR3 length equals 15 residues. The CDR3 is CAWSPPGTANTEAFF. CDR3 in DNA: TGTGCCTGGAGTCCACCGGGGACAGCGAACACTGAAGCTTTCTTT.